This is a list of T cell receptor beta chains from one sample in a study of siplizumab effects on memory and regulatory T cells. TCRdb's copy holds only in-frame clones and misses some; the assay was immunoSEQ multiplex PCR. The sample shows some 100,000 clones, about 96% of them seen only once. The source material was naive CD4+ T cells sorted from blood. Source of these receptors: a human donor in good health. Each CDR3 is given with its conserved first and last residue.

v_call cdr3_aa
TRBV10-3 CAIMQGGINSGNTIYF
TRBV5-6 CASRGVDTRFYEQYF
TRBV11-1 CASSFGRGTEAFF
TRBV30 CAWSSGTPSYEQYF
TRBV9 CASSAEGGQPRDTQYF
TRBV5-1 CASSLEAGQYGYTF
TRBV2 CASSEALMNTIYF
TRBV4-2 CASSQDSDTRSYEQYF
TRBV19 CASSIAAVSSYEQYF
TRBV5-6 CASSLVRKSAGELFF
TRBV2 CASSDSGPEAFF
TRBV30 CAWSVRRGYGYTF
TRBV6-5 CASRKSGTGNYEQYF
TRBV6-5 CASSSNDRGEQYF
TRBV20-1 CSVGQSEQYF
TRBV7-7 CASSLVPPQGASGNTIYF
TRBV29-1 CSVVSGNTEAFF
TRBV7-5 CVRSLALSGLRFGGGYTF
TRBV6-5 CASSTDGTDTQYF
TRBV7-2 CASSLGGGALVAKNIQYF
TRBV19 CASSKQGLNTEAFF
TRBV14 CASSQVLAGNNEQFF
TRBV30 CAWRRFNYGYTF
TRBV7-3 CASSHPYGLGTGELFF
TRBV27 CASSTTVSRDTQYF
TRBV12-5 CASGQSGAKNIQYF
TRBV11-2 CASSSGAAGTEAFF
TRBV28 CASSSLGPDRMYGYTF
TRBV5-6 CASSRGGGTDTQYF
TRBV6-1 CASSEYPTGTYGYTF
TRBV7-2 CASSLDRSNSPLHF